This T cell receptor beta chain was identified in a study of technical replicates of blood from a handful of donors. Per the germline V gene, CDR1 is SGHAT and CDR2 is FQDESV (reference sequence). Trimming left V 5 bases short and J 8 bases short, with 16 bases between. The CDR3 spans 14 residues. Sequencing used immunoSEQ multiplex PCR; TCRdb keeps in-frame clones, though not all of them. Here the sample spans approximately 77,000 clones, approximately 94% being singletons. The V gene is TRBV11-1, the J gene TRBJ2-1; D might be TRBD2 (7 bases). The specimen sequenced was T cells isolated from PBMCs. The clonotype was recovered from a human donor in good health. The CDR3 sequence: CASSPGGASHEQFF. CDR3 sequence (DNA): TGTGCCAGCAGCCCTGGGGGGGCGTCTCATGAGCAGTTCTTC.